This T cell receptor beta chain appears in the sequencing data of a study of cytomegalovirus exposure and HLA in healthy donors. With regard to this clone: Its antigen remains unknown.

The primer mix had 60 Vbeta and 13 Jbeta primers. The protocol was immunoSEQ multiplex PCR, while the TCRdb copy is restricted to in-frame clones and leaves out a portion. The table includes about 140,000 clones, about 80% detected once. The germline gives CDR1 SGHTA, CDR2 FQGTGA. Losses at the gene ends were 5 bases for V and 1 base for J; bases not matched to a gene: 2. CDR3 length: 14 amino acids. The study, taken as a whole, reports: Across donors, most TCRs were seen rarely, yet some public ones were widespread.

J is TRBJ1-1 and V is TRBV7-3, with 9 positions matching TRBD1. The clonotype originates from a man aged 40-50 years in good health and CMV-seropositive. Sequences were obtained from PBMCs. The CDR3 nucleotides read TGTGCCAGCAGCCCGGGACAGGGGAACACTGAAGCTTTCTTT. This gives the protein CASSPGQGNTEAFF.